This T cell receptor beta chain was retrieved from a study of Graves' ophthalmopathy and Graves' hyperthyroidism. Study information: The collection of peripheral blood took place at initial diagnosis, before any treatment.

The germline CDR1 and CDR2 sequences are SGHDN and FVKESK. The CDR3 extends over 13 amino acids. The V end lost 1 base, the J end lost 7 bases, and 10 bases lay between the germline ends. As the template, RNA transcripts were used to amplify TCR beta CDR3 regions. First-round RT-PCR with HTBI primers preceded a second-round multiplex PCR. One entry per CDR3 protein, called by TCRdb with MiXCR from the multiplex PCR reads. The sample shows hundreds of thousands of distinct CDR3 sequences, roughly 20% of them seen only once. Notes on the study in general: Blood samples also showed most expanded thyroid clonotypes exceeding 0.001 frequency.

Among the exclusions were patients with other autoimmune diseases, uncontrolled infections, pregnancy or lactation. There are many counts of this clonotype. Its antigen is unknown. The clonotype originates from a woman under 30 with stable Graves' hyperthyroidism. Some clones in this sample may be carry-over from other donors' samples. The specimen was peripheral blood. The genes are TRBV14 and TRBJ1-1; D remains ambiguous. The DNA of the CDR3 is TGTGCCAGCAGCCAAGTTATGGGAGTTGAAGCTTTCTTT. Its protein is CASSQVMGVEAFF. Drawing the rest from reference TRBV14 and TRBJ1-1, the complete variable domain is EAGVTQFPSHSVIEKGQTVTLRCDPISGHDNLYWYRRVMGKEIKFLLHFVKESKQDESGMPNNRFLAERTGGTYSTLKVQPAELEDSGVYFCASSQVMGVEAFFGQGTRLTVV.